The sequence of this TCR beta chain was determined in a study of CD4+ T cells in melanoma (dated by TCRdb to between 2021 and 2024). Background on the whole study: The study examined neoantigen-specific CD4+ T cells in human melanoma.

Preparation of the library involved the immunoSEQ multiplex PCR assay. Entries here come from immuneACCESS through TCRdb and include only in-frame sequences with V and J called. Some clones fail to appear in such tables; in the studies checked, an unresolved V gene covers under half of the shortfall, and the cause of the remainder is unknown. The sample has over 100,000 clones on record, 92% of them singletons. Around 3% of the sample comes from the top ten. The study at large found these results: Neoantigen-specific CD4+ T cells in melanoma were reported to show diverse differentiation states. The report described a correlation between neoantigen-specific CD4+ T cells and the function of CD8+ T cells, macrophages and B cells.

For this clone: Its antigen is still unknown. No much larger clonotype is one base removed from it; base qualities were not supplied.

Donors were patients with melanoma. The source is a human donor with melanoma. The material sequenced was peripheral blood.

CDR3 protein: CASVLAGGYNEQFF. The bases read TGCGCCAGCGTACTAGCGGGGGGCTACAATGAGCAGTTCTTC. The chain joins TRBV10-2 to TRBJ2-1; 12 bases in between match TRBD2. Taken from cysteine to phenylalanine, the CDR3 has 14 residues. Only CDR3 DNA remains: 42 bases, in frame from the first base. From V the trimming removes 8 bases and from J it removes 3 bases, while the gene matches leave 2 bases of the junction unaccounted for. From a lookup of the germline V gene, CDR1 and CDR2 are WSHSY and SAAADI.